The 10 T cell receptor beta chains below all came from one sample that was sequenced in a study of shared clonotypes between healthy human individuals. TCRdb keeps only in-frame clones here, not all; method: immunoSEQ multiplex PCR. The table includes around 500,000 clones, roughly 78% detected once. The sample was PBMCs. Receptors originate from a woman aged 40 to 50 in good health. Some clones in this sample may be carry-over from other donors' samples.

The J gene is TRBJ2-3, the V gene TRBV7-6, with D tentatively TRBD2 (5 bases). CDR3 size: 14 residues. The germline V gene encodes CDR1 SGHVS and CDR2 FNYEAQ. Trimming pared 1 base from V and 6 bases from J, leaving 11 bases between. The CDR3 DNA reads as TGTGCCAGCAGCTTAGTAACTAGTCCGGATACGCAGTATTTT. Residues: CASSLVTSPDTQYF.

This clone showed up just a few times. The rearrangement joins TRBV15 to TRBJ2-2, with a possible D match to TRBD2 (6 bases). The CDR3 has 15 residues. Trimming took off 0 bases at V and 6 bases at J, with 11 bases between the two ends. CDR1 is LNHNV, CDR2 YYDKDF, per germline (reference sequence). CDR3 nucleotide sequence: TGTGCCACCAGCAGAGAGCGGGGCGCTGCCGGGGAGCTGTTTTTT. Protein product: CATSRERGAAGELFF.

The chain links TRBV7-9 to TRBJ1-1, with 8 bases aligning to TRBD1. The CDR3 contains 15 residues. CDR1 is SEHNR, CDR2 FQNEAQ, per germline (reference sequence). V shed 5 bases and J 6 bases; nucleotides not matched to a gene: 11. The CDR3 sequence is CASSPSGQGAAEAFF. The CDR3 bases are TGTGCCAGCAGCCCCTCCGGCCAGGGGGCTGCTGAAGCTTTCTTT. Together with reference TRBV7-9 and TRBJ1-1, the CDR3 gives the full variable domain: DTGVSQNPRHKITKRGQNVTFRCDPISEHNRLYWYRQTLGQGPEFLTYFQNEAQLEKSRLLSDRFSAERPKGSFSTLEIQRTEQGDSAMYLCASSPSGQGAAEAFFGQGTRLTVV.

This clone was detected ten times or more. The J gene is TRBJ2-1, the V gene TRBV5-1, with D tentatively TRBD1 (5 bases). The CDR3 contains 15 residues. Per the germline V gene, CDR1 is SGHRS and CDR2 is YFSETQ. The V end lost 1 base, the J end lost 6 bases, and 14 bases lay between the germline ends. Here the CDR3 DNA reads TGCGCCAGCAGCTTGCGCGTGACAGCCTCCAATGAGCAGTTCTTC. Its translation is CASSLRVTASNEQFF. The complete variable domain, with remaining parts taken from reference TRBV5-1 and TRBJ2-1, reads KAGVTQTPRYLIKTRGQQVTLSCSPISGHRSVSWYQQTPGQGLQFLFEYFSETQRNKGNFPGRFSGRQFSNSRSEMNVSTLELGDSALYLCASSLRVTASNEQFFGPGTRLTVL.

This CDR3 reads CASSSGTVSNQPQHF. The CDR3 DNA is TGTGCCAGCAGCTCCGGGACGGTTAGCAATCAGCCCCAGCATTTT. The chain uses TRBV11-2 and TRBJ1-5; D possibly corresponds to TRBD1 (5 bases). The CDR3 totals 15 residues. Germline CDR1 is SGHAT and CDR2 is FQNNGV. The ends were cut back, 4 bases at V and 0 bases at J, with 10 bases in the middle.

This rearrangement joins TRBV27 to TRBJ2-3, with D perhaps assigned TRBD1 or TRBD2 (6 bases each). Trimming shortened V by 0 bases and J by 0 bases, and 16 bases separated the two germline ends. The CDR3 loop spans 18 amino acids. Per the germline V gene, CDR1 is MNHEY and CDR2 is SMNVEV (reference sequence). This CDR3 is CASSLSQEGEWSTDTQYF. The CDR3 DNA reads as TGTGCCAGCAGTTTATCTCAGGAGGGGGAGTGGAGCACAGATACGCAGTATTTT.

This clone appeared a single time. The chain employs TRBV4-2 and TRBJ2-3; a possible D gene is TRBD2 (6 bases). Per the germline V gene, CDR1 is LGHNA and CDR2 is YNFKEQ. Trimming took off 4 bases at V and 7 bases at J, with 18 bases between the two ends. This CDR3 region has 15 residues. The CDR3 nucleotides read TGTGCCAGCAGCCCCGTCGGCAGCGGGCCATATACGCAGTATTTT. This translates into CASSPVGSGPYTQYF.

V usage is TRBV6-6 and J usage is TRBJ2-1; 11 bases line up with TRBD2. The CDR3 consists of 16 residues. V lost 6 bases and J lost 7; bases outside the gene matches: 11. Germline CDR1 is MNHNY and CDR2 is SVGAGI (reference sequence). For the CDR3, the DNA is TGTGCCAGCAGGGTATCCGGGACTAGCGGTAGTAATGAGCAGTTCTTC. Protein: CASRVSGTSGSNEQFF.

The genes are TRBV27 and TRBJ1-2; TRBD1 aligns across 11 bases. Germline lookup yields CDR1 MNHEY and CDR2 SMNVEV (reference sequence). This CDR3 contains 16 residues. Trimming cost V 5 bases and J 7 bases; bases outside gene matches: 12. The CDR3: CASSGGQGVRAGGYTF. The CDR3 coding sequence is TGTGCCAGCAGTGGGGGACAGGGGGTAAGGGCCGGTGGCTACACCTTC.

This clone has at least ten counts. V gene TRBV7-2 combines with J gene TRBJ2-1; D might be TRBD2 (7 bases). Trimming took off 8 bases at V and 10 bases at J, with 21 bases between the two ends. This CDR3 has 14 amino acids. In germline, CDR1 is SGHTA, CDR2 FQGNSA. CDR3 protein: CASSRGGGPQEQFF. CDR3 nucleotide sequence: TGTGCCAGCTCCAGGGGCGGGGGCCCCCAGGAGCAGTTCTTC.